These 6 T cell receptor beta chains share one sample of origin, sequenced in a study of post-analysis software for immune sequencing data. General study results and limits: When patients were compared with controls, 4 or 5 TRBV segments were more frequent, TRBV5-6, TRBV5-1 and TRBV20-1 among them.

Their cognate antigens are unknown. Incorporated into the TCR beta cDNA libraries were unique molecular identifiers, which served to reduce PCR and sequencing biases. TCRdb processed the PCR reads anew with MiXCR; each CDR3 protein has one entry. Altogether 750,000 to 900,000 distinct CDR3 sequences are present, roughly 46% being singletons, with the ten largest covering approximately 5%. Sequencing was performed on blood. The source is a girl aged 5-17 years with multiple sclerosis.

V and J are TRBV7-9 and TRBJ2-6, with TRBD2 identical over 7 bases. V lost 7 bases, J lost 0 bases, and 15 bases stayed unmatched. The germline gives CDR1 SEHNR, CDR2 FQNEAQ (reference sequence). This CDR3 comprises 19 residues. The CDR3 nucleotides are TGTGCCAGCACCCTGGAGGGCAGCGGGGTTAGCTCTGGGGCCAACGTCCTGACTTTC. Residues: CASTLEGSGVSSGANVLTF.

The CDR3 spells CAISGGMGGEQYF. Written as DNA, the CDR3 is TGTGCCATCAGTGGGGGGATGGGCGGCGAGCAGTACTTC. The chain employs TRBV10-3 and TRBJ2-7; D might be TRBD1 or TRBD2, each matching 5 bases. The V gene's germline CDR1 is ENHRY and CDR2 SYGVKD. The CDR3 totals 13 residues. The V end lost 4 bases, the J end lost 6 bases, and 13 bases lay between the germline ends.

The chain couples TRBV20-1 to TRBJ2-4; 8 nucleotides match TRBD2. Matching the DNA end better, TRBJ2-7 makes the J call doubtful. The CDR3 loop spans 14 amino acids. The germline V gene encodes CDR1 DFQATT and CDR2 SNEGSKA (reference sequence). The CDR3 DNA reads TGCAGTGCTAAAGGGACTAGAGCCTCCTACGAGCAGTACTTC. This codes for CSAKGTRASYEQYF.

The V gene is TRBV29-1, the J gene TRBJ2-1, with 8 nucleotides matching TRBD2. The CDR3 is made up of 14 amino acids. CDR1 SQVTM and CDR2 ANQGSEA come from the germline V gene. The J segment lost 4 bases and the V segment lost 6 bases, leaving 8 bases of the junction unmatched. The CDR3 is CSVAGTSDYNEQFF. CDR3 DNA: TGCAGCGTCGCCGGGACTAGTGATTACAATGAGCAGTTCTTC.

The CDR3 sequence: CASSLARVYEQYF. The CDR3 DNA sequence: TGTGCCAGCAGCTTAGCGCGGGTCTACGAGCAGTACTTC. The chain couples TRBV7-8 to TRBJ2-7, with D perhaps matching TRBD2 (5 bases). The CDR3 totals 13 residues. The germline V and J ends were trimmed by 0 bases and 3 bases, with 6 bases remaining between them. Per the germline V gene, CDR1 is SGHVS and CDR2 is FQNEAQ.

The table lists this clonotype with a few counts. The chain carries TRBV5-1 and TRBJ2-7; 7 bases map to TRBD1. J was trimmed by 4 bases and V by 4 bases; bases with no gene match: 5. Germline-derived CDR1 and CDR2 are SGHRS and YFSETQ. This CDR3 spans 13 amino acids. The CDR3 region has the DNA TGCGCCAGCAGCGCAGTCAGGGGGTACGAGCAGTACTTC. Its translation: CASSAVRGYEQYF.